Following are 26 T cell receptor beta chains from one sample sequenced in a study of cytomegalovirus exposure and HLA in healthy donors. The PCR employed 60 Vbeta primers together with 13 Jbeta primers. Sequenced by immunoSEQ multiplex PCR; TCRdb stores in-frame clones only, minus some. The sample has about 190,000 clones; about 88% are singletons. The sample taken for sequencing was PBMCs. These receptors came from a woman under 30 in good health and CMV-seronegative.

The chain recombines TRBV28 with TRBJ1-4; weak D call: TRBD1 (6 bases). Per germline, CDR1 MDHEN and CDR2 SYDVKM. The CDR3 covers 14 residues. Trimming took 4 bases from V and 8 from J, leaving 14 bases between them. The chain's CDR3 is CASSWGGGREKLFF. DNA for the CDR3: TGTGCCAGCAGTTGGGGAGGGGGACGAGAAAAACTGTTTTTT.

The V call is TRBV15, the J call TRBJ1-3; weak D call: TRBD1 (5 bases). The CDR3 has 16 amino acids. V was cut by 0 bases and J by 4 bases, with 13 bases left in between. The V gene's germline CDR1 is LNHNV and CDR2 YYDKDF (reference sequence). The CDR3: CATSRDGQGAGNTIYF. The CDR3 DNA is TGTGCCACCAGCAGAGACGGACAAGGGGCAGGAAACACCATATATTTT.

DNA for the CDR3: TGTGCCTGGAGTTTTACAGTGATCCGTGGCTACACCTTC. Translation gives CAWSFTVIRGYTF. The chain has TRBV30 and TRBJ1-2; no firm D call. V shed 2 bases and J shed 7 bases, with 14 bases lying between them. Looked up from germline, CDR1 is GTSNPN and CDR2 is SVGIG (reference sequence). The CDR3 contains 13 residues.

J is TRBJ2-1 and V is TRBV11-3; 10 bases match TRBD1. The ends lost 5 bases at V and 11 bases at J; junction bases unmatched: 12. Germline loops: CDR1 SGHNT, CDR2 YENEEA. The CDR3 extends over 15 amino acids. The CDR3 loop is CASSTTGGVGGKQFF. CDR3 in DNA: TGTGCCAGCAGCACGACAGGGGGCGTGGGGGGGAAGCAGTTCTTC.

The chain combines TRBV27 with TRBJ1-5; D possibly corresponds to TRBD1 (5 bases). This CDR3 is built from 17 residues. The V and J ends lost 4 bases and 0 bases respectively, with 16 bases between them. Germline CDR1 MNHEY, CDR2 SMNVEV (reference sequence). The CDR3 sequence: CASSSTQGTYSNQPQHF. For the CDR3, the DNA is TGTGCCAGCAGTTCGACCCAGGGTACCTATAGCAATCAGCCCCAGCATTTT.

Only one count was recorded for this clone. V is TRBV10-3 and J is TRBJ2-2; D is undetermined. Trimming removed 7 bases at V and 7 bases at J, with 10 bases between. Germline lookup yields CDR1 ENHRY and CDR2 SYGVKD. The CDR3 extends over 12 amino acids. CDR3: CAITGIDGELFF. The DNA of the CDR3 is TGTGCCATCACGGGTATCGACGGGGAGCTGTTTTTT.

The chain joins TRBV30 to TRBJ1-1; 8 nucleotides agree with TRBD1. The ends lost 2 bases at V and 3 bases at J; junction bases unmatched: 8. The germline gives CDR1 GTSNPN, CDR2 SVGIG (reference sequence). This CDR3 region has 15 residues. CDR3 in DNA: TGTGCCTGGAGTCCCCTCCAGGGGGCAGACACTGAAGCTTTCTTT. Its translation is CAWSPLQGADTEAFF.

The DNA of the CDR3 is TGTGCCAGCAGTCTACAGGGGGGCGACGAGCAGTACTTC. Its translation: CASSLQGGDEQYF. The rearrangement links TRBV7-2 to TRBJ2-7, with TRBD1 matching 8 bases. Losses at the gene ends were 6 bases for V and 5 bases for J; bases not matched to a gene: 6. The CDR3 extends over 13 amino acids. Germline V gene data show CDR1 as SGHTA and CDR2 as FQGNSA.

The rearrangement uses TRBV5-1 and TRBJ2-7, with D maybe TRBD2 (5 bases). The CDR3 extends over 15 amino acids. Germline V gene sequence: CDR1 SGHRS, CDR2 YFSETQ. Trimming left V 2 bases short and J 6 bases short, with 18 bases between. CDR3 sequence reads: CASSFAGVAGGEQYF. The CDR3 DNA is TGCGCCAGCAGCTTTGCTGGGGTGGCGGGTGGCGAGCAGTACTTC.

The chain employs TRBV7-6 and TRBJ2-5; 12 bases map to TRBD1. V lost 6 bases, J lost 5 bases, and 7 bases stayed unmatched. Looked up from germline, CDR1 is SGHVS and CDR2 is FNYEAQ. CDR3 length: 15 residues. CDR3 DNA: TGTGCCAGCAGACGGGACAGGGGGCGCCCGGAGACCCAGTACTTC. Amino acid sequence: CASRRDRGRPETQYF. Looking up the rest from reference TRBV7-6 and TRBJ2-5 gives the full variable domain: GAGVSQSPRYKVTKRGQDVALRCDPISGHVSLYWYRQALGQGPEFLTYFNYEAQQDKSGLPNDRFSAERPEGSISTLTIQRTEQRDSAMYRCASRRDRGRPETQYFGPGTRLLVL.

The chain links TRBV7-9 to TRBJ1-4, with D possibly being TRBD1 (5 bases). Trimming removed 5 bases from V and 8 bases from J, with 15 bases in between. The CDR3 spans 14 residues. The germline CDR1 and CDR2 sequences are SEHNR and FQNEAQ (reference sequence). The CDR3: CASSVRAAGEKLFF. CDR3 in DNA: TGTGCCAGCAGCGTCAGGGCAGCAGGGGAAAAACTGTTTTTT.

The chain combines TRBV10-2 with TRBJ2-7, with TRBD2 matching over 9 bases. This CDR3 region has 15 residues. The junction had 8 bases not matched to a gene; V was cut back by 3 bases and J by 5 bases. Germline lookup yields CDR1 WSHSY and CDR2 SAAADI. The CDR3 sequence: CASSDWASGEDEQYF. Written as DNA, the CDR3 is TGCGCCAGCAGTGATTGGGCTAGCGGGGAGGACGAGCAGTACTTC.

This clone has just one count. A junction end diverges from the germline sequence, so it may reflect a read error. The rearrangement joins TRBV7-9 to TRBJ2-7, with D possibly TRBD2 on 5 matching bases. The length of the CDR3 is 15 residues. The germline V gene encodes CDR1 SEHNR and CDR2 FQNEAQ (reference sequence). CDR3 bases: TGTTCCAGCAGCTTAGCAGGAGGATCCCCCTACGAGCAGTACTTC. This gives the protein CSSSLAGGSPYEQYF.

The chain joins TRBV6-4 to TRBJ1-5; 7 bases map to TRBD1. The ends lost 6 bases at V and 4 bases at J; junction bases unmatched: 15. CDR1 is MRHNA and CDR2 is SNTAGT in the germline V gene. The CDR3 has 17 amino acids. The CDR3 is CASSETSTTGINQPQHF. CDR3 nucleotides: TGTGCCAGCAGCGAAACCTCTACGACAGGGATTAATCAGCCCCAGCATTTT.

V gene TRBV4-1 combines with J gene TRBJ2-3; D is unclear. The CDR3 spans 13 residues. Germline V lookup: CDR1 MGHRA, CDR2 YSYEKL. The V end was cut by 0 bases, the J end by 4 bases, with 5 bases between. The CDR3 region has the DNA TGCGCCAGCAGCCAAGAAAAGCCAGATACGCAGTATTTT. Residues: CASSQEKPDTQYF.

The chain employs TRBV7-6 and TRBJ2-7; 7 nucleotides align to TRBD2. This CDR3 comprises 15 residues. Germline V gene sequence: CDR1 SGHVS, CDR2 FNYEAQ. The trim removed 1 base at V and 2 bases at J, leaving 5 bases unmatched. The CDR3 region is CASSLEASGPYEQYF. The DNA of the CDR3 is TGTGCCAGCAGCTTAGAGGCTAGCGGACCCTACGAGCAGTACTTC.

CDR3 residues: CASRHRSSYEQYF. In DNA form, the CDR3 reads TGTGCCAGCCGTCACAGGAGCTCCTACGAGCAGTACTTC. V usage is TRBV25-1 and J usage is TRBJ2-7; the D gene is possibly TRBD1 (5 bases). The CDR3 is 13 amino acids. The germline V and J ends were trimmed by 8 bases and 0 bases, with 11 bases remaining between them. The germline V gene has CDR1 MGHDK and CDR2 SYGVNS.

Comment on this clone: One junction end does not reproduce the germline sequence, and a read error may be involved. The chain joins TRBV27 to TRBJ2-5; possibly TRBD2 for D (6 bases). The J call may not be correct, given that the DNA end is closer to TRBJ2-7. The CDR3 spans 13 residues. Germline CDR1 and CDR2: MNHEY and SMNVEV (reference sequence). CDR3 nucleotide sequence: TGTGCCAGCAGTCTATCTAGGAGGGACGAGCAGTACTTC. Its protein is CASSLSRRDEQYF.

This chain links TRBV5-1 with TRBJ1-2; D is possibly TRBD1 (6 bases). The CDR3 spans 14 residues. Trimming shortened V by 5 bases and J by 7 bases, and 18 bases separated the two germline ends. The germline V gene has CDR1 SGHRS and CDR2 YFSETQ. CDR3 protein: CASSSSAGAVGYTF. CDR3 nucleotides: TGCGCCAGCAGTTCCTCGGCAGGGGCGGTTGGCTACACCTTC.

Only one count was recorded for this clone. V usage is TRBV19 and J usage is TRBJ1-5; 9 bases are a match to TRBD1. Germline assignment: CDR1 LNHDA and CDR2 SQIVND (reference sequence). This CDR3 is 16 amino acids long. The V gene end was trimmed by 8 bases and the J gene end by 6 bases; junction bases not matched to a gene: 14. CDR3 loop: CASSPWPDRGFQPQHF. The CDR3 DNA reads TGTGCCAGTTCGCCCTGGCCGGACAGGGGTTTTCAGCCCCAGCATTTT.

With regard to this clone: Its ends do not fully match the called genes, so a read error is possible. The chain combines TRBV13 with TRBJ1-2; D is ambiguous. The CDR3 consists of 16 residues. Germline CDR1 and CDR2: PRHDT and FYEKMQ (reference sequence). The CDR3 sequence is CASSLGGWRLNNGYTF. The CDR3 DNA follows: TGTGCCAGCAGCTTAGGGGGTTGGAGACTTAACAATGGCTACACCTTC.

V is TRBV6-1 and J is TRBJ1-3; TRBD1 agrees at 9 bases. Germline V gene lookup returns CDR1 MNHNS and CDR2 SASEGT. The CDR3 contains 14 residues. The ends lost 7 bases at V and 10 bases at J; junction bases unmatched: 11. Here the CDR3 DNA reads TGTGCCAGCATCAGGGTTACAGGGGGCGCGACCATATATTTT. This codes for CASIRVTGGATIYF.

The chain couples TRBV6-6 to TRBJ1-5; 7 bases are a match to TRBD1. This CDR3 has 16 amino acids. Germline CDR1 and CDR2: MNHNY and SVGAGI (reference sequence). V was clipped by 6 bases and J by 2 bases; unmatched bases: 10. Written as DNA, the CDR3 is TGTGCCAGCAGAGGGAGTCACGGGACAGGCAATCAGCCCCAGCATTTT. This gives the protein CASRGSHGTGNQPQHF.

CDR3: CARDRDSTNEKLFF. CDR3 DNA sequence: TGTGCCAGGGACAGGGACTCAACTAATGAAAAACTGTTTTTT. The chain joins TRBV11-3 to TRBJ1-4; 8 bases map to TRBD1. J was trimmed by 0 bases and V by 9 bases; bases with no gene match: 3. Per germline, CDR1 SGHNT and CDR2 YENEEA. CDR3 length: 14 residues.

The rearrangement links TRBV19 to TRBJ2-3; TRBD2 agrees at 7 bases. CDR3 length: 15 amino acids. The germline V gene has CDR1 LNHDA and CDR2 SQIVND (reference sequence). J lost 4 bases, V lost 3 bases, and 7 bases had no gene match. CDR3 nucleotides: TGTGCCAGTAGTATGGGTGGGAGGGCTTCAGATACGCAGTATTTT. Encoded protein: CASSMGGRASDTQYF. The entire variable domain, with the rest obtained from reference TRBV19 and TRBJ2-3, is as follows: DGGITQSPKYLFRKEGQNVTLSCEQNLNHDAMYWYRQDPGQGLRLIYYSQIVNDFQKGDIAEGYSVSREKKESFPLTVTSAQKNPTAFYLCASSMGGRASDTQYFGPGTRLTVL.

CDR3 loop: CASSYSLAGSIEQFF. CDR3 coding DNA: TGTGCCAGCAGTTACTCTCTAGCGGGTAGTATTGAGCAGTTCTTC. The J gene is TRBJ2-1, the V gene TRBV6-5, with 8 bases fitting TRBD2. Germline trimming cut 0 bases from V and 9 bases from J; bases unmatched to any gene: 7. Germline assignment: CDR1 MNHEY and CDR2 SVGAGI. The CDR3 has 15 residues.